Below are 13 T cell receptor beta chains sequenced from a single sample in a study of cytomegalovirus exposure and HLA in healthy donors. A multiplex PCR was run with 60 Vbeta primers and 13 Jbeta primers. Assay used: immunoSEQ multiplex PCR; TCRdb lists only in-frame clones, some missing. The table records more than 140,000 clones, roughly 82% of them present only once. Sample: PBMCs. All receptors come from a man in his thirties or forties in good health and CMV-seropositive.

The chain uses TRBV6-5 and TRBJ1-3, with no clear D. V dropped 3 bases and J dropped 4 bases, with 10 bases sitting between them. The germline V gene has CDR1 MNHEY and CDR2 SVGAGI. The CDR3 sequence is 14 residues long. The CDR3 region has the DNA TGTGCCAGCAGTTATAATACGAGGGGAAACACCATATATTTT. Its protein is CASSYNTRGNTIYF.

This rearrangement joins TRBV5-1 to TRBJ1-1; D uncertain. The V end was cut by 7 bases, the J end by 5 bases, with 9 bases between. This CDR3 is 11 amino acids long. The germline V gene has CDR1 SGHRS and CDR2 YFSETQ. The CDR3 loop is CASSGGTEAFF. The CDR3 bases are TGCGCCAGCTCAGGTGGGACTGAAGCTTTCTTT. Together with reference TRBV5-1 and TRBJ1-1, the CDR3 gives the full variable domain: KAGVTQTPRYLIKTRGQQVTLSCSPISGHRSVSWYQQTPGQGLQFLFEYFSETQRNKGNFPGRFSGRQFSNSRSEMNVSTLELGDSALYLCASSGGTEAFFGQGTRLTVV.

The chain is built from TRBV19 and TRBJ2-3; tentative D call: TRBD1 (5 bases). Germline assignment: CDR1 LNHDA and CDR2 SQIVND (reference sequence). Trimming stripped 5 bases from V and 6 bases from J, with 18 bases between. The CDR3 is 15 amino acids. CDR3 loop: CASSHPDTARDTQYF. The CDR3 nucleotides are TGTGCCAGTAGTCATCCGGACACCGCCCGGGATACGCAGTATTTT.

The chain joins TRBV18 to TRBJ1-4; no firm D call. The CDR3 is made up of 16 amino acids. V was shortened by 0 bases and J by 4 bases, with 12 bases between the two germline ends. Germline V gene data show CDR1 as KGHSH and CDR2 as LQKENI. Here the CDR3 DNA reads TGTGCCAGCTCACCACCGGCGGCAGCCTTTAATGAAAAACTGTTTTTT. Translation: CASSPPAAAFNEKLFF. Drawing the rest from reference TRBV18 and TRBJ1-4, the complete variable domain is NAGVMQNPRHLVRRRGQEARLRCSPMKGHSHVYWYRQLPEEGLKFMVYLQKENIIDESGMPKERFSAEFPKEGPSILRIQQVVRGDSAAYFCASSPPAAAFNEKLFFGSGTQLSVL.

The chain links TRBV15 to TRBJ2-7, with 9 bases matching TRBD1. Germline V lookup: CDR1 LNHNV, CDR2 YYDKDF (reference sequence). The trim removed 3 bases at V and 3 bases at J, leaving 6 bases unmatched. CDR3 length: 15 amino acids. In nucleotides, the CDR3 is TGTGCCACCAGCAGTACCGGGACAGGGTTCTACGAGCAGTACTTC. Protein product: CATSSTGTGFYEQYF.

The chain employs TRBV15 and TRBJ2-3; D may be TRBD2 (5 bases). The V and J ends lost 8 bases and 0 bases respectively, with 15 bases between them. CDR1 is LNHNV, CDR2 YYDKDF, per germline (reference sequence). This CDR3 has 15 residues. The CDR3 spells CATEERASSTDTQYF. The DNA of the CDR3 is TGTGCCACCGAAGAGAGGGCCTCTAGCACAGATACGCAGTATTTT.

The chain combines TRBV18 with TRBJ1-4; D perhaps matches TRBD1 (5 bases). Per germline, CDR1 KGHSH and CDR2 LQKENI. V lost 2 bases and J 10 bases, leaving 11 bases between the germline ends. The CDR3 length is 13 residues. Here the CDR3 DNA reads TGTGCCAGCTCACCATTTGACGGGGGAAAACTGTTTTTT. The encoded protein is CASSPFDGGKLFF. Drawing the rest from reference TRBV18 and TRBJ1-4, the complete variable domain is NAGVMQNPRHLVRRRGQEARLRCSPMKGHSHVYWYRQLPEEGLKFMVYLQKENIIDESGMPKERFSAEFPKEGPSILRIQQVVRGDSAAYFCASSPFDGGKLFFGSGTQLSVL.

The genes are TRBV7-2 and TRBJ1-4; the D is unclear. CDR3 length: 14 residues. Germline loops: CDR1 SGHTA, CDR2 FQGNSA. Trimming pared 3 bases from V and 1 base from J, leaving 6 bases between. The CDR3 loop reads CASSFLGTNEKLFF. The CDR3 DNA reads TGTGCCAGCAGCTTCCTCGGAACTAATGAAAAACTGTTTTTT.

V gene TRBV9 combines with J gene TRBJ2-3; 8 bases map to TRBD1. This CDR3 spans 15 amino acids. CDR1 and CDR2 from the germline V gene are SGDLS and YYNGEE. After removal of 2 bases from V and 3 bases from J, the junction contained 5 bases not matched to a gene. CDR3 DNA sequence: TGTGCCAGCAGCGTCCAGGGGGCGCGGACAGATACGCAGTATTTT. It specifies CASSVQGARTDTQYF. The whole variable domain, filled in from reference TRBV9 and TRBJ2-3, reads DSGVTQTPKHLITATGQRVTLRCSPRSGDLSVYWYQQSLDQGLQFLIQYYNGEERAKGNILERFSAQQFPDLHSELNLSSLELGDSALYFCASSVQGARTDTQYFGPGTRLTVL.

This chain links TRBV5-1 with TRBJ1-1; 8 bases line up with TRBD1. The CDR3 totals 17 residues. Germline CDR1 reads SGHRS; CDR2 reads YFSETQ. V dropped 1 base and J dropped 1; count of bases not matched to a gene: 9. The CDR3 sequence is CASSLTPGQGKNTEAFF. CDR3 nucleotide sequence: TGCGCCAGCAGCTTGACTCCTGGACAGGGCAAGAACACTGAAGCTTTCTTT.

In this sample, this clone turned up once. This chain uses TRBV5-4 with TRBJ1-1, with a possible D match to TRBD1 (5 bases). The CDR3 is 16 residues long. Germline CDR1 SGHNT, CDR2 YYREEE (reference sequence). Trimming took 2 bases from V and 1 from J, leaving 15 bases between them. This CDR3 reads CASSFIWDYRNTEAFF. The CDR3 nucleotides are TGTGCCAGCAGCTTCATATGGGACTACCGGAACACTGAAGCTTTCTTT.

The gene calls are TRBV28 and TRBJ2-5, with 9 bases lining up with TRBD1. Germline loops: CDR1 MDHEN, CDR2 SYDVKM. CDR3 length: 14 residues. V shed 6 bases, J shed 5 bases, and the junction held 7 bases outside the gene matches. Here the CDR3 DNA reads TGTGCCAGCAGCCCCGGGACAGGGCTGGAGACCCAGTACTTC. This codes for CASSPGTGLETQYF.

The J gene is TRBJ1-1, the V gene TRBV7-2; TRBD1 matches 7 bases. V shed 4 bases and J 6 bases; nucleotides not matched to a gene: 8. From germline, CDR1 is SGHTA and CDR2 FQGNSA. This CDR3 has 14 amino acids. CDR3 DNA sequence: TGTGCCAGCAGCTGGACAGGCAGTGGGGCTGAAGCTTTCTTT. It encodes CASSWTGSGAEAFF.